The text below deals with one T cell receptor beta chain. Its antigen remains unknown. This CDR3 region has 13 residues. Trimming left V 1 base short and J 8 bases short, with 8 bases between. CDR1 LGHNA and CDR2 YNFKEQ come from the germline V gene. Recipients boosted at about 4 weeks or about 12 weeks are pooled. This entry is derived from a study of T cell responses to AZD1222 COVID-19 vaccine. Study-level results: Reports indicate that nearly half of spike-specific TCRs are directed at unmutated variant regions. Of the AZD1222 recipients, only 6 or 7 were seropositive at baseline.

Using immunoSEQ multiplex PCR, the repertoire was profiled, and TCRdb retains in-frame clones only, with some absent. The sample shows some 110,000 clones, 85% to 90% of them seen only once. This clonotype originated in an adult who received the AZD1222 COVID-19 vaccine. V is TRBV4-2 and J is TRBJ1-4, with D unresolved. Source: peripheral blood, taken 28 days after the second AZD1222 dose. CDR3 sequence: CASSQVREEKLFF. The CDR3, as DNA: TGTGCCAGCAGCCAAGTTAGGGAGGAAAAACTGTTTTTT.